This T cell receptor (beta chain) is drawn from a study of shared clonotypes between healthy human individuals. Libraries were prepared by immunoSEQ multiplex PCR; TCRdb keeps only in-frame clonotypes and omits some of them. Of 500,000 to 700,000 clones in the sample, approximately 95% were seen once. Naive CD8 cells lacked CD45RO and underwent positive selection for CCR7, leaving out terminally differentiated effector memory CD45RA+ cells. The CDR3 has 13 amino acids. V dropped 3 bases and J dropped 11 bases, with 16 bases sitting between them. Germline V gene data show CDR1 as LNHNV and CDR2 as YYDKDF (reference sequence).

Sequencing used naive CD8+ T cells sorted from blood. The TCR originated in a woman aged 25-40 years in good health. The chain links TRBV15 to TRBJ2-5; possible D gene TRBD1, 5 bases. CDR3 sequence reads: CATSSDRPQEQYF. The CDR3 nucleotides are TGTGCCACCAGCAGCGACAGACCCCAGGAGCAGTACTTC.